This T cell receptor beta chain was captured by sequencing in a study of blood T cell repertoires in COVID-19. Study background: T cells, B-cell-depleted T cells, or PBMCs supplied cDNA or gDNA.

Using immunoSEQ multiplex PCR, the repertoire was profiled, and TCRdb retains in-frame clones only, with some absent. The sample includes about 32,000 clones, about 90% seen only once; the top ten take approximately 1%. CDR1 and CDR2 (germline): SSHAT, FNYEAQ (reference sequence). The CDR3 is made up of 14 amino acids. A remark on this clone: At one of its ends the junction is not consistent with the germline gene, which may arise from a read error.

Sequencing input: peripheral blood. The chain recombines TRBV7-7 with TRBJ2-3; 8 nucleotides match TRBD1. This TCR came from a man in his sixties or seventies with active or convalescent COVID-19. The CDR3 loop reads CASSLGQGTDTQYF. CDR3 nucleotide sequence: TGTGCTAGCAGCCTAGGACAGGGAACAGATACGCAGTATTTT.